A selection of T cell receptor beta chains follows, all from one sample in a study of blood T cell repertoires in COVID-19. The method was immunoSEQ multiplex PCR; TCRdb's version includes in-frame clones alone and lacks a portion of them. The table shows about 220,000 clones, with 86% occurring only once. The sample consisted of PBMCs or T cells enriched from blood (not recorded which). These TCRs come from a woman aged 40 to 50 with acute COVID-19. The CDR3 runs from the conserved cysteine through the conserved F or W. Fields, in order: D gene, CDR3 length, J gene, V gene, clone size, CDR3 protein, CDR3 DNA. D genes are given only for firm matches. The size entry is marked missing in some rows and otherwise reads once, few, many or a size class.

>TRBD2|15|TRBJ2-3|TRBV18|.
CASSPVAGARDTQYF
TGTGCCAGCTCACCCGTAGCGGGGGCAAGAGATACGCAGTATTTT
>TRBD1|18|TRBJ1-2|TRBV7-9|.
CASSSGPADRDRGSGYTF
TGTGCCAGCAGCTCGGGTCCCGCCGACCGGGACAGGGGCAGCGGCTACACCTTC
>.|15|TRBJ1-1|TRBV19|.
CASINTWEGGAEAFF
TGTGCCAGTATCAATACCTGGGAGGGAGGGGCTGAAGCTTTCTTT
>TRBD1|14|TRBJ1-2|TRBV6-5|.
CASSPTGGLYGYTF
TGTGCCAGCAGTCCTACAGGGGGCCTCTATGGCTACACCTTC
>.|12|TRBJ1-1|TRBV6-5|.
CASSRSDLRAFF
TGTGCCAGCAGCCGATCGGACTTGCGAGCTTTCTTT
>.|16|TRBJ1-1|TRBV6-5|.
CASSYSAGIKNTEAFF
TGTGCCAGCAGTTACTCGGCAGGAATAAAGAACACTGAAGCTTTCTTT
>.|14|TRBJ1-2|TRBV5-6|once
CASSLPGESSGYTF
TGTGCCAGCAGCTTGCCCGGGGAAAGTTCTGGCTACACCTTC
>.|15|TRBJ1-6|TRBV3-1/TRBV3-2|.
CASSQESGWNSPLHF
TGTGCCAGCAGCCAAGAATCGGGGTGGAATTCACCCCTCCACTTT
>.|17|TRBJ2-2|TRBV5-6|.
CASSLLGSNSNTGELFF
TGTGCCAGCAGCCTCCTCGGGTCCAATTCGAACACCGGGGAGCTGTTTTTT
>.|15|TRBJ2-3|TRBV7-3|.
CASSPSKGITDTQYF
TGTGCCAGCAGCCCGTCGAAGGGGATCACAGATACGCAGTATTTT
>TRBD1|14|TRBJ1-2|TRBV25-1|.
CASSDEQGGYGYTF
TGTGCCAGCAGTGACGAGCAGGGGGGATATGGCTACACCTTC
>TRBD1|14|TRBJ1-1|TRBV3-1/TRBV3-2|.
CASSLTPGQGGAFF
TGTGCCAGCAGCCTTACCCCGGGACAGGGGGGCGCTTTCTTT
>.|18|TRBJ1-6|TRBV27|.
CASRDATGETSYNSPLHF
TGTGCCAGCAGGGACGCGACAGGAGAGACCTCCTATAATTCACCCCTCCACTTT
>TRBD1|17|TRBJ2-5|TRBV7-2|once
CASSLGRQLNTGGTQYF
TGTGCCAGCAGCTTAGGTCGGCAGCTCAACACAGGGGGGACCCAGTACTTC
>.|13|TRBJ2-2|TRBV2|.
CASRTGITGELFF
TGTGCCAGCAGAACAGGGATCACCGGGGAGCTGTTTTTT
>.|13|TRBJ2-3|TRBV19|.
CASSIGLADTQYF
TGTGCCAGTAGTATAGGACTAGCAGATACGCAGTATTTT
>.|15|TRBJ2-3|TRBV11-3|.
CASSAGRTSTDTQYF
TGTGCCAGCAGCGCGGGACGGACTAGCACAGATACGCAGTATTTT
>.|14|TRBJ1-4|TRBV12-5|.
CASGQGSTNEKLFF
TGTGCTAGTGGTCAGGGGTCAACTAATGAAAAACTGTTTTTT
>TRBD2|16|TRBJ2-2|TRBV7-3|.
CASSPVEWRGAQWLFF
TGTGCCAGCAGCCCGGTTGAGTGGCGGGGGGCCCAATGGCTGTTTTTT
>.|14|TRBJ1-2|TRBV2|.
CASSDVGRNYGYTF
TGTGCCAGCAGTGACGTGGGGCGGAACTATGGCTACACCTTC
>.|16|TRBJ2-5|TRBV7-5|.
CVRSLGGSLQGKTQYF
TGTGTCAGAAGCTTGGGAGGTTCCCTACAGGGGAAGACCCAGTACTTC
>.|14|TRBJ1-2|TRBV12-5|.
CASGLDQRRDGYTF
TGTGCTAGTGGTTTGGACCAAAGGAGAGATGGCTACACCTTC